These 8 T cell receptor beta chains came from one sample sequenced in a study of T cell changes during pregnancy in multiple sclerosis. Clones were read by immunoSEQ multiplex PCR, and TCRdb kept only the in-frame ones, dropping some. The sample consists of fewer than 45,000 clones, 70% to 90% of them appearing once. The sequencing here drew on CD8+ T cells from peripheral blood mononuclear cells, taken in the third trimester of pregnancy. All receptors derive from a female donor with multiple sclerosis, enrolled in a pregnancy study.

J is TRBJ2-2 and V is TRBV7-2; no definite D call. Germline loops: CDR1 SGHTA, CDR2 FQGNSA. Between the trimmed V and J ends, which lost 5 bases and 3 bases, there was a span of 10 bases. This CDR3 is 14 amino acids long. The CDR3 loop is CASSPRLHTGELFF. The CDR3 region has the DNA TGTGCCAGCAGCCCCCGACTCCACACCGGGGAGCTGTTTTTT.

The rearrangement joins TRBV10-3 to TRBJ1-5; D gene uncertain. The CDR3 contains 15 residues. Germline V gives CDR1 ENHRY, CDR2 SYGVKD. V was clipped by 3 bases and J by 1 base, with 10 bases between them. This CDR3 is CAISESGESNQPQHF. Written as DNA, the CDR3 is TGTGCCATCAGTGAATCTGGGGAGAGCAATCAGCCCCAGCATTTT.

This rearrangement joins TRBV28 to TRBJ1-1, with 8 bases lining up with TRBD1. From germline, CDR1 is MDHEN and CDR2 SYDVKM. The junction had 12 bases not matched to a gene; V was cut back by 5 bases and J by 4 bases. There are 16 residues in the CDR3. The CDR3 coding sequence is TGTGCCAGCAGTACGCCTAGGACAGGGAGGGGCACTGAAGCTTTCTTT. Amino acid sequence: CASSTPRTGRGTEAFF.

As DNA, the CDR3 is TGTGCCAGCAGTTATGGCGCGGGGGGCGATTACTATGGCTACACCTTC. Protein product: CASSYGAGGDYYGYTF. The chain carries TRBV6-5 and TRBJ1-2, with a weak D call TRBD1 (6 bases). There are 16 residues in the CDR3. Trimming removed 3 bases from V and 3 bases from J, with 17 bases in between. The germline V gene encodes CDR1 MNHEY and CDR2 SVGAGI.

This chain links TRBV28 with TRBJ2-7, with D perhaps TRBD2 (5 bases). There are 14 residues in the CDR3. Germline V gives CDR1 MDHEN, CDR2 SYDVKM. V was cut by 4 bases and J by 6 bases, with 16 bases left in between. In DNA, the CDR3 is TGTGCCAGCAGTTCTGTGGGCGCAGCGGCCGAGCAGTACTTC. It yields the protein CASSSVGAAAEQYF.

The chain links TRBV6-6 to TRBJ2-2; D might be TRBD1 (6 bases). The CDR3 is 13 amino acids. Deletions cut 7 bases from V and 6 bases from J, with 12 bases between. The germline V gene has CDR1 MNHNY and CDR2 SVGAGI (reference sequence). CDR3 nucleotide sequence: TGTGCCAGCACCCCAGGGGACGCCGGGGAGCTGTTTTTT. It yields the protein CASTPGDAGELFF.

This chain joins TRBV19 and TRBJ1-5; a weak D match, TRBD1 (6 bases). The germline CDR1 and CDR2 sequences are LNHDA and SQIVND (reference sequence). The CDR3 spans 16 residues. Trimming left V 5 bases short and J 8 bases short, with 22 bases between. The CDR3 sequence is CASSSDRNSLPEPQHF. The CDR3 DNA reads TGTGCCAGTAGTTCAGACAGGAACTCCCTTCCGGAGCCCCAGCATTTT.

This clone was seen a few times. V usage is TRBV30 and J usage is TRBJ1-3; TRBD1 aligns across 8 bases. The CDR3 totals 11 residues. Germline V gives CDR1 GTSNPN, CDR2 SVGIG (reference sequence). V was clipped by 1 base and J by 16 bases; unmatched bases: 6. The CDR3 spells CAWSGGTGQYF. The CDR3 DNA reads as TGTGCCTGGAGTGGAGGGACAGGCCAGTATTTT.